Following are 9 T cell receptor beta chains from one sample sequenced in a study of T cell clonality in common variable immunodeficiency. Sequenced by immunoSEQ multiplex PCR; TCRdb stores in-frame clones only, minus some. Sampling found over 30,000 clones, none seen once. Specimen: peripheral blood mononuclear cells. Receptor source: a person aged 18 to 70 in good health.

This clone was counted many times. The CDR3 bases that were read are TGTGCCAGCAGTTTGGACAGGGATTACGAG. This sequence encodes CASSLDRDYE. In full, the CDR3 is CASSLDRDYEQYF. V gene TRBV12-3 or TRBV12-4 combines with J gene TRBJ2-7; TRBD1 matches at 8 bases. With the read ending 3 residues before the CDR3 end, the germline J gene is used to fill in that end. The V and J ends lost 3 bases and 4 bases, in that order; junction bases with no gene match: 2. The CDR3 has 13 amino acids.

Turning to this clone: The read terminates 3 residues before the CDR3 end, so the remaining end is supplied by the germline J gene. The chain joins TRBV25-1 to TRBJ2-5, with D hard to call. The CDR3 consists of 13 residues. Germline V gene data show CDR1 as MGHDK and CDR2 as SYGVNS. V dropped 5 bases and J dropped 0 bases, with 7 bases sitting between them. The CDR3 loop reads CASSLTHQETQYF. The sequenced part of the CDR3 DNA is TGTGCCAGCAGTTTGACACACCAAGAGACC. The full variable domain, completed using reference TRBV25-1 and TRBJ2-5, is EADIYQTPRYLVIGTGKKITLECSQTMGHDKMYWYQQDPGMELHLIHYSYGVNSTEKGDLSSESTVSRIRTEHFPLTLESARPSHTSQYLCASSLTHQETQYFGPGTRLLVL.

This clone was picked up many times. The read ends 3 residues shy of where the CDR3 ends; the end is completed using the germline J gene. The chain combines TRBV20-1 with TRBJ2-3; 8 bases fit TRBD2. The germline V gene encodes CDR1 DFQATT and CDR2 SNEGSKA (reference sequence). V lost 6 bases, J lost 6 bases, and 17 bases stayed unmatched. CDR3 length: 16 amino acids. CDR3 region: CSAPRPGGGFRDTQYF. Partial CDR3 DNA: TGCAGTGCCCCCCGGCCGGGGGGGGGCTTCCGGGATACG.

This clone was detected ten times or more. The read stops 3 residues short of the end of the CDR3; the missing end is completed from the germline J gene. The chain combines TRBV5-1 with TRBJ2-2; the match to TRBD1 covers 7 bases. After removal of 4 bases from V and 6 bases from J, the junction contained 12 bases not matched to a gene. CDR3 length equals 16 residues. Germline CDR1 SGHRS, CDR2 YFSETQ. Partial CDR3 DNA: TGCGCCAGCAGCCCAAGGGGGCTGGGGTTCTCCGGGGAG. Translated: CASSPRGLGFSGE. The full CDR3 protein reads CASSPRGLGFSGELFF.

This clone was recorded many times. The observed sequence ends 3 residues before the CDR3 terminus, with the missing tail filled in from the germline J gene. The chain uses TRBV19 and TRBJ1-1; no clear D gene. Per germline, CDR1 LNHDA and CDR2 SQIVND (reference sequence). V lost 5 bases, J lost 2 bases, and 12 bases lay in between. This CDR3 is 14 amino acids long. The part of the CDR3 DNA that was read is TGTGCCAGTAGTGCCGGACTGCTTAACACTGAA. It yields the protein CASSAGLLNTE. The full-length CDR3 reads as CASSAGLLNTEAFF. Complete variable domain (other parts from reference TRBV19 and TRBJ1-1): DGGITQSPKYLFRKEGQNVTLSCEQNLNHDAMYWYRQDPGQGLRLIYYSQIVNDFQKGDIAEGYSVSREKKESFPLTVTSAQKNPTAFYLCASSAGLLNTEAFFGQGTRLTVV.

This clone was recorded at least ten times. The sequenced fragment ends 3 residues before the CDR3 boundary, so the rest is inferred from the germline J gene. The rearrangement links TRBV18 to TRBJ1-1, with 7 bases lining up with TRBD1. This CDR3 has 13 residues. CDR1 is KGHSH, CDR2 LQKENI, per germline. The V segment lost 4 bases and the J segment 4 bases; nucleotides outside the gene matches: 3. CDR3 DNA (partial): TGTGCCAGCTCACAGGGGGCTGGCACTGAA. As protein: CASSQGAGTE. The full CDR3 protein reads CASSQGAGTEAFF.

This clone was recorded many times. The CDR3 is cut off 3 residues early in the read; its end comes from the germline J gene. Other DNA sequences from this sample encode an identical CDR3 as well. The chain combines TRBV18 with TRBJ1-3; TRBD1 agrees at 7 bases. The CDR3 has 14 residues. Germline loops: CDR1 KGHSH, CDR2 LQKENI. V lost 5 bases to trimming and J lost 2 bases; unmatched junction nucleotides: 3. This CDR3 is CASSFDRAGNTIYF. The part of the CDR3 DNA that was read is TGTGCCAGCTCATTCGACAGGGCTGGAAACACC.

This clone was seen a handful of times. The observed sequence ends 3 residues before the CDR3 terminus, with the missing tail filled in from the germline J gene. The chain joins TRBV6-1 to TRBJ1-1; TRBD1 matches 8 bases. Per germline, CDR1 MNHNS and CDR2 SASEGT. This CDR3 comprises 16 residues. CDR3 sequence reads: CASSEASQGGTDTAFF. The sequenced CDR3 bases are TGTGCCAGCAGTGAAGCGTCACAGGGGGGCACAGATACG.

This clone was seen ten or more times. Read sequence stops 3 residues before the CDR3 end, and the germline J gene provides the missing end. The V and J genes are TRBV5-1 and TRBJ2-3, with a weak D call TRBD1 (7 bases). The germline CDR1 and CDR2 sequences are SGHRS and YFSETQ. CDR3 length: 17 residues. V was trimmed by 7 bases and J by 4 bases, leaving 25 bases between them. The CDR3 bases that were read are TGCGCCAGCCGAATGGCCCCCGAAACAGGGGAGGCAGATACG. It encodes CASRMAPETGEADT. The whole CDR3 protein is CASRMAPETGEADTQYF.